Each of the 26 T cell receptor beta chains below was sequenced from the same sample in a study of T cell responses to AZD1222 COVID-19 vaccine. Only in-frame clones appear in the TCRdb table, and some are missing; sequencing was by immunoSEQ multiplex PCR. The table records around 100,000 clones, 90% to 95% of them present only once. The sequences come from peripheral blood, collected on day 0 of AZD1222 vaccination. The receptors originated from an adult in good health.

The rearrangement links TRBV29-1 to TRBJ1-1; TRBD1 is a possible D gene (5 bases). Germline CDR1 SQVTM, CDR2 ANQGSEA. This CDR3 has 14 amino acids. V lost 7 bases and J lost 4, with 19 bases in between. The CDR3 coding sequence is TGCAGCGCCAGGACGGGAACCGGGGGCACTGAAGCTTTCTTT. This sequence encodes CSARTGTGGTEAFF.

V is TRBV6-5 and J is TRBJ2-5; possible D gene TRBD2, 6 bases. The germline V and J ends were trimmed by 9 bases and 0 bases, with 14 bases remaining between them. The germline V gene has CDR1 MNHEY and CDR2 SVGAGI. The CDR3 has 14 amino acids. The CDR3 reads CASYRGTDQETQYF. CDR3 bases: TGTGCCAGTTATCGGGGGACGGACCAAGAGACCCAGTACTTC.

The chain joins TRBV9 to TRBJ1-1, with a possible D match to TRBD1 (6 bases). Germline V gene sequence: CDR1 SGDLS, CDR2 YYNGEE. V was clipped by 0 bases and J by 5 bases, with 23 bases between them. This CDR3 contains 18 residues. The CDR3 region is CASSVVGQGRDLGTEAFF. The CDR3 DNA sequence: TGTGCCAGCAGCGTAGTCGGGCAGGGGAGGGATTTAGGAACTGAAGCTTTCTTT.

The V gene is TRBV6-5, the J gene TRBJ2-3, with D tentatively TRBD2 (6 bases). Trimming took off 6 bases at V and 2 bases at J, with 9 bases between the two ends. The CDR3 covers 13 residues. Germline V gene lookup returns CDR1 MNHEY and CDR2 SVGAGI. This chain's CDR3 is CASRPGATDTQYF. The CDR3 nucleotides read TGTGCCAGCAGACCGGGAGCCACAGATACGCAGTATTTT.

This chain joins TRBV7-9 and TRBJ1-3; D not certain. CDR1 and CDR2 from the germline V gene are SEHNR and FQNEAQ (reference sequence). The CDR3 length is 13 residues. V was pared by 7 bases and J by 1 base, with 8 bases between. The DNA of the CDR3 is TGTGCCAGCATTACGGGGTCTGGAAACACCATATATTTT. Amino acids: CASITGSGNTIYF.

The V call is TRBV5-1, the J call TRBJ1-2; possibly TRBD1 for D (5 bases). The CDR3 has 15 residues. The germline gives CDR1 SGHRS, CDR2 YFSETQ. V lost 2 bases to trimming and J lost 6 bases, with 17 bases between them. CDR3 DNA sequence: TGCGCCAGCAGCTTTAAAGACCCGGGACCGCATGGCTACACCTTC. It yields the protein CASSFKDPGPHGYTF.

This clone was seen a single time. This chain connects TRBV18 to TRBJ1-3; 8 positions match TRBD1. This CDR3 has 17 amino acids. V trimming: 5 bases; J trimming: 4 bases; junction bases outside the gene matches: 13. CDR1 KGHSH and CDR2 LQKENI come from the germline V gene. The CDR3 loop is CASSLGQAVEPGNTIYF. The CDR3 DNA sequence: TGTGCCAGCTCATTGGGACAGGCGGTAGAGCCGGGAAACACCATATATTTT. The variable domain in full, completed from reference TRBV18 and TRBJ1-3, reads NAGVMQNPRHLVRRRGQEARLRCSPMKGHSHVYWYRQLPEEGLKFMVYLQKENIIDESGMPKERFSAEFPKEGPSILRIQQVVRGDSAAYFCASSLGQAVEPGNTIYFGEGSWLTVV.

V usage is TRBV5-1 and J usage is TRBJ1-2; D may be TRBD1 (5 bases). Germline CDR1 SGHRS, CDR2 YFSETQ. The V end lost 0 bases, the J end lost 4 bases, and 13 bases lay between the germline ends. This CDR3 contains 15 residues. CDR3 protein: CASSLGVGTSYGYTF. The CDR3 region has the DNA TGCGCCAGCAGCTTGGGGGTGGGGACCTCCTATGGCTACACCTTC.

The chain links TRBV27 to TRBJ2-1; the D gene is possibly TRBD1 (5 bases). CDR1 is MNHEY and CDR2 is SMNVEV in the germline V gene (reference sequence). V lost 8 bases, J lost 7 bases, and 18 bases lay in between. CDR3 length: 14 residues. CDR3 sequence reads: CASAQGLEVNEQFF. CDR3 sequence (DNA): TGTGCCAGCGCTCAGGGTCTCGAAGTTAATGAGCAGTTCTTC.

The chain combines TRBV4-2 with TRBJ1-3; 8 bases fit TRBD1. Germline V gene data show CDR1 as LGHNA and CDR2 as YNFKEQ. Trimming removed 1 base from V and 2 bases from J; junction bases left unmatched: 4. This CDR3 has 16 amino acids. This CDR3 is CASSQGQGATGNTIYF. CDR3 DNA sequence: TGTGCCAGCAGCCAAGGTCAGGGGGCTACTGGAAACACCATATATTTT.

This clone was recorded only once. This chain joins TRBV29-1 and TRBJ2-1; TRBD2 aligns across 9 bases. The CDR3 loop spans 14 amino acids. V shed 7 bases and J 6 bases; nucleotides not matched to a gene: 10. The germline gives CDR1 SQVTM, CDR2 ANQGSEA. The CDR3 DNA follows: TGCAGCGCGGATATACCGGGACTAGCCAATGAGCAGTTCTTC. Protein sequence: CSADIPGLANEQFF.

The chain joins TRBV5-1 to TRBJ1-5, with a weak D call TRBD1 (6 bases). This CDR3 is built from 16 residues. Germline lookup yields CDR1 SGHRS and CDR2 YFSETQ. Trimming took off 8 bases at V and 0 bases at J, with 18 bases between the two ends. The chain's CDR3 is CARREGGYVSNQPQHF. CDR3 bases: TGCGCCAGAAGAGAGGGGGGCTATGTTAGCAATCAGCCCCAGCATTTT. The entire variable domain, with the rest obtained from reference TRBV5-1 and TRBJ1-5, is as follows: KAGVTQTPRYLIKTRGQQVTLSCSPISGHRSVSWYQQTPGQGLQFLFEYFSETQRNKGNFPGRFSGRQFSNSRSEMNVSTLELGDSALYLCARREGGYVSNQPQHFGDGTRLSIL.

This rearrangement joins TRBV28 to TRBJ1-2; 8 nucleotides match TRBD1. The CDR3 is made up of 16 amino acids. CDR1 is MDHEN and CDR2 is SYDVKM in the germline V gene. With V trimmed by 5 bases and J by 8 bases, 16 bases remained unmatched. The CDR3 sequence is CASSLLPQGVRRGYTF. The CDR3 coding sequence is TGTGCCAGCAGTCTACTCCCACAGGGGGTCCGGAGAGGCTACACCTTC.

The CDR3 reads CASSHRGGRAEAFF. CDR3 DNA: TGTGCCAGCAGCCACCGGGGGGGGAGGGCTGAAGCTTTCTTT. V is TRBV28 and J is TRBJ1-1; TRBD1 is a possible D gene (5 bases). The CDR3 length is 14 residues. Germline lookup yields CDR1 MDHEN and CDR2 SYDVKM. The V and J ends lost 6 bases and 6 bases respectively, with 17 bases between them.

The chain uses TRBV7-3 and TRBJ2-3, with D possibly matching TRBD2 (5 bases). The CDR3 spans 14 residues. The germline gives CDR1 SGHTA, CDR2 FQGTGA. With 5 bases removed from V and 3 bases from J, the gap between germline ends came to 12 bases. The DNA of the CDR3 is TGTGCCAGCAGCCGAAGGACTGAGACAGATACGCAGTATTTT. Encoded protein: CASSRRTETDTQYF.

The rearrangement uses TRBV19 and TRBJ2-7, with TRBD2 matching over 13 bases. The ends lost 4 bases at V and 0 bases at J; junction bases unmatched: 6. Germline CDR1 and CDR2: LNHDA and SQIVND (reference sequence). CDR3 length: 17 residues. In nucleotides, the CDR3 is TGTGCCAGTAGTAAACCCGGGACTAGCGGGATCTCCTACGAGCAGTACTTC. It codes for CASSKPGTSGISYEQYF.

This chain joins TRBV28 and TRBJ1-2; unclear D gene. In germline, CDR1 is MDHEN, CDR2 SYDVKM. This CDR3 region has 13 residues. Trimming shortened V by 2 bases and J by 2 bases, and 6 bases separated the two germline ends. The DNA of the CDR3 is TGTGCCAGCAGTTTAGGACGGAACTATGGCTACACCTTC. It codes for CASSLGRNYGYTF.

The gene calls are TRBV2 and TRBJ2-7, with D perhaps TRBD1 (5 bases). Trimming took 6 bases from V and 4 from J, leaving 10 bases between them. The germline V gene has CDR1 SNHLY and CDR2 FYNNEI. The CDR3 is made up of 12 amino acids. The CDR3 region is CASSRVGYEQYF. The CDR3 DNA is TGTGCCAGCAGCAGGGTGGGGTACGAGCAGTACTTC.

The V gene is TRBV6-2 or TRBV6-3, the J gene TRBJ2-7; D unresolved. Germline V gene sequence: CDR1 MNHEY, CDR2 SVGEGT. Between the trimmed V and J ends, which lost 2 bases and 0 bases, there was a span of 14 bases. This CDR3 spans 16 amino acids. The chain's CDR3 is CASSYSRITLSYEQYF. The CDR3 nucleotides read TGTGCCAGCAGTTACAGTCGTATAACCCTCTCCTACGAGCAGTACTTC.

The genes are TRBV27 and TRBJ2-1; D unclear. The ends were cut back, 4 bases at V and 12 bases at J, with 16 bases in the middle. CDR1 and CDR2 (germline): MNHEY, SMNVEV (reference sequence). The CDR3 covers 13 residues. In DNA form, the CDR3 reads TGTGCCAGCAGTTCTCGACTGACCTTTGTGCAGTTCTTC. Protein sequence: CASSSRLTFVQFF.

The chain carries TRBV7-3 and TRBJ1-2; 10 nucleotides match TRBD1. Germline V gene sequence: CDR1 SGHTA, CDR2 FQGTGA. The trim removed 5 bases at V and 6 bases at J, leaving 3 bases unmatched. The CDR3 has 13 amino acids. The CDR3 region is CASSPDRGHGYTF. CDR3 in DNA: TGTGCCAGCAGCCCAGACAGGGGGCATGGCTACACCTTC.

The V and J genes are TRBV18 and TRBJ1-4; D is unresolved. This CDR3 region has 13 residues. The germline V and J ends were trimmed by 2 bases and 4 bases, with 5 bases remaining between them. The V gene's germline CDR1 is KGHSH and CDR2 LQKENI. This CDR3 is CASSPSGNEKLFF. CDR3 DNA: TGTGCCAGCTCACCATCCGGTAATGAAAAACTGTTTTTT.

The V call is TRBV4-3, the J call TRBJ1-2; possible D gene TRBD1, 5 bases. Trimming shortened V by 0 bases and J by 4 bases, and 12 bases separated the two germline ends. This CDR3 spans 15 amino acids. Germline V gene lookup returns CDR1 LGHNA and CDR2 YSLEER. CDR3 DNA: TGCGCCAGCAGCCAAGATCTTGCAGGGCTCTATGGCTACACCTTC. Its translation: CASSQDLAGLYGYTF.

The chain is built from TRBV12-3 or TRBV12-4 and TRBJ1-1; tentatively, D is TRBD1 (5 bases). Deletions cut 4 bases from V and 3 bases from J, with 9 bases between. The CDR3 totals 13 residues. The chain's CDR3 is CASSWGGYTEAFF. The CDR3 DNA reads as TGTGCCAGCAGTTGGGGGGGATACACTGAAGCTTTCTTT.

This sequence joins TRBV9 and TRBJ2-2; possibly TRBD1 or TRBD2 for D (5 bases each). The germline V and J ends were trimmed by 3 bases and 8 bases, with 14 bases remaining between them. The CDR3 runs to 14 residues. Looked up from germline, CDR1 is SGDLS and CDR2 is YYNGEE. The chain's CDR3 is CASSAHRGGGELFF. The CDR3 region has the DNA TGTGCCAGCAGCGCACACCGGGGCGGTGGGGAGCTGTTTTTT.

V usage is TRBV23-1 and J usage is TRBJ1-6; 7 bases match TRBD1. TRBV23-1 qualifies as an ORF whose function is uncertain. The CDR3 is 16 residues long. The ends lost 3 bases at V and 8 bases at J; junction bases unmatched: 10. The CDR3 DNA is TGCGCCAGCAGTCAGCAAACAGGGGCCAGCGATTCACCCCTCCACTTT. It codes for CASSQQTGASDSPLHF.